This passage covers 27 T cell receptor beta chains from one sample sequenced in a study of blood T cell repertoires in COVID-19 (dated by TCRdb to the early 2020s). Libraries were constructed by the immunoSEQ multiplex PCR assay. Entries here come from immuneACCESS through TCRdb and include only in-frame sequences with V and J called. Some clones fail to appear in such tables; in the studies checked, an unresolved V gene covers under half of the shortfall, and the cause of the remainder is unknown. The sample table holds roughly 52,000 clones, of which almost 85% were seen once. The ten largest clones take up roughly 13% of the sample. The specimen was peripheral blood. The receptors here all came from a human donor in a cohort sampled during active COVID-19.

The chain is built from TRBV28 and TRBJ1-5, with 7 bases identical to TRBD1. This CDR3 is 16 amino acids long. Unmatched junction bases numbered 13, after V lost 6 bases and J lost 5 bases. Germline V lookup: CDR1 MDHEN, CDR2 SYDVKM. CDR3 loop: CASSQSGRGGDQPQHF. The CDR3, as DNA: TGTGCCAGCAGCCAATCCGGGAGAGGGGGCGATCAGCCCCAGCATTTT.

The CDR3 nucleotides are TGTGCCAGCAGCTCACCTGCGGCCCGGGACAGGGACTACTACGAGCAGTACTTC. Amino acids: CASSSPAARDRDYYEQYF. The chain carries TRBV7-9 and TRBJ2-7, with 9 bases aligning to TRBD1. V shed 4 bases, J shed 3 bases, and the junction held 16 bases outside the gene matches. CDR1 SEHNR and CDR2 FQNEAQ come from the germline V gene (reference sequence). CDR3 size: 18 residues.

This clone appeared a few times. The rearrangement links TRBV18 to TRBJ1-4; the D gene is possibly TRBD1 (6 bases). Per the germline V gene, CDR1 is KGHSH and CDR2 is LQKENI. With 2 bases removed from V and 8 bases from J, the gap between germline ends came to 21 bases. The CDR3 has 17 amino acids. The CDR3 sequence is CASSPTMNREGEEKLFF. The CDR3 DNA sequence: TGTGCCAGCTCACCAACAATGAACAGGGAGGGAGAAGAAAAACTGTTTTTT.

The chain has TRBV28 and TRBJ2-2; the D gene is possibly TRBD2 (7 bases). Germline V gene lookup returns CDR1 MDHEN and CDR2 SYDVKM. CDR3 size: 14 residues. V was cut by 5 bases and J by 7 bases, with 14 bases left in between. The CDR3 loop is CASSRGGAFGELFF. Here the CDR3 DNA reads TGTGCCAGCAGTCGAGGGGGGGCTTTCGGGGAGCTGTTTTTT. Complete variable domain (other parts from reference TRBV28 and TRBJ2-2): DVKVTQSSRYLVKRTGEKVFLECVQDMDHENMFWYRQDPGLGLRLIYFSYDVKMKEKGDIPEGYSVSREKKERFSLILESASTNQTSMYLCASSRGGAFGELFFGEGSRLTVL.

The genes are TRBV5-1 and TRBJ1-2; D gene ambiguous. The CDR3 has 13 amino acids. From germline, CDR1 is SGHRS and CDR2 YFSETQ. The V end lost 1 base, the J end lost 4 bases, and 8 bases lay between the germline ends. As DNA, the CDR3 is TGCGCCAGCAGCTTGTATATGGCCTATGGCTACACCTTC. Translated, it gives CASSLYMAYGYTF.

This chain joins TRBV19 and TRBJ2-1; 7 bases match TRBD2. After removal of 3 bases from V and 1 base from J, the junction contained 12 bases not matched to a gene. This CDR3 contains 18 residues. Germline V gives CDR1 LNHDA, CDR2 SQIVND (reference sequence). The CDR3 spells CASSIRLIVGGSYNEQFF. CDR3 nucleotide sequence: TGTGCCAGTAGTATCAGGCTAATAGTCGGGGGGTCCTACAATGAGCAGTTCTTC.

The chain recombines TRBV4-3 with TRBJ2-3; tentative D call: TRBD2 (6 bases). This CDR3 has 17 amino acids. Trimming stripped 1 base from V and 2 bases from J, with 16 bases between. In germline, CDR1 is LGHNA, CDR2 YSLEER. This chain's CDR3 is CASSQALTRDFTDTQYF. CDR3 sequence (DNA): TGCGCCAGCAGCCAAGCCCTTACTAGGGACTTCACAGATACGCAGTATTTT.

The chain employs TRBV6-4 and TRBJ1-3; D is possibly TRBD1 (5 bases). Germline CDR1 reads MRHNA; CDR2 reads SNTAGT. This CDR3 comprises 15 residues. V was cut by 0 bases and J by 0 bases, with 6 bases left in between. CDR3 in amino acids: CASSDSTDSGNTIYF. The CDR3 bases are TGTGCCAGCAGTGACTCGACAGACTCTGGAAACACCATATATTTT.

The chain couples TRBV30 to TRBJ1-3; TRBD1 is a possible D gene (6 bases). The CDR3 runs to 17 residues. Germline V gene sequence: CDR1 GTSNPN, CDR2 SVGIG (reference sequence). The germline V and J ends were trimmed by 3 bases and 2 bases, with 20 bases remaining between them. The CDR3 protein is CAWSSRTGAGAGNTIYF. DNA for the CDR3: TGTGCCTGGAGCTCGAGGACCGGGGCAGGGGCTGGAAACACCATATATTTT.

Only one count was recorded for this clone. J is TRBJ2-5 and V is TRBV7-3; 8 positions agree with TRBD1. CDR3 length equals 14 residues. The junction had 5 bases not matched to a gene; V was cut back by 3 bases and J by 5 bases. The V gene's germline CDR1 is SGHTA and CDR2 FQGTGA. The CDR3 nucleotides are TGTGCCAGCAGCTTGCAGGGGGCCGGGGAGACCCAGTACTTC. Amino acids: CASSLQGAGETQYF.

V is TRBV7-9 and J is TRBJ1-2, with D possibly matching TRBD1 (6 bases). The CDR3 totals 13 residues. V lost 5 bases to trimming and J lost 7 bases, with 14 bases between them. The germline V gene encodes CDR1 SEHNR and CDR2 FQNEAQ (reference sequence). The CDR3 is CASSPPGDLGYTF. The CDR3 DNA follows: TGTGCCAGCAGCCCGCCAGGGGACCTTGGCTACACCTTC.

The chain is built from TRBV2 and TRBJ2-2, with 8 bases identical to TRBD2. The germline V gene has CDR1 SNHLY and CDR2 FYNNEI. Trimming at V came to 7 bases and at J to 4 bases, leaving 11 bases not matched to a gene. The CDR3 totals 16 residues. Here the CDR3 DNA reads TGTGCCAGCATAAGGACCACCGGGGGGGGCACCGGGGAGCTGTTTTTT. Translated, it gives CASIRTTGGGTGELFF.

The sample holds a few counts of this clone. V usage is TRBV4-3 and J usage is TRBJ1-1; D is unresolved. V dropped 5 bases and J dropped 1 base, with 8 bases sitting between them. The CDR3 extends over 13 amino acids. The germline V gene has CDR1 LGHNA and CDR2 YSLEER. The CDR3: CASSLYTNTEAFF. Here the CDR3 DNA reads TGCGCCAGCAGCTTATACACGAACACTGAAGCTTTCTTT.

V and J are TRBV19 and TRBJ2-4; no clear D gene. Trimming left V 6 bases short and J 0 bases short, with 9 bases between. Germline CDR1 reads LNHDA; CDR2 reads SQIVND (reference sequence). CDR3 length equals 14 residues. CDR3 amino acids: CASSPPVAKNIQYF. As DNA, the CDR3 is TGTGCCAGTAGCCCCCCAGTAGCCAAAAACATTCAGTACTTC.

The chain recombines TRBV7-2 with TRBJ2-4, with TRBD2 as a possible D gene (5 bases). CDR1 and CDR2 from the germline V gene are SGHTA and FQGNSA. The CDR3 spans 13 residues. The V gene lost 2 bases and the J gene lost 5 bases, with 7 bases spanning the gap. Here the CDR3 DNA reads TGTGCCAGCAGCTTATCGAGGGAAAACATTCAGTACTTC. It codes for CASSLSRENIQYF.

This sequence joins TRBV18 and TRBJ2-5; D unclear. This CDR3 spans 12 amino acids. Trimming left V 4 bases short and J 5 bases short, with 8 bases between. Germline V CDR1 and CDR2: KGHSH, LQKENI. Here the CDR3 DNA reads TGTGCCAGCTCACGACTCGGGGAGACCCAGTACTTC. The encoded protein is CASSRLGETQYF.

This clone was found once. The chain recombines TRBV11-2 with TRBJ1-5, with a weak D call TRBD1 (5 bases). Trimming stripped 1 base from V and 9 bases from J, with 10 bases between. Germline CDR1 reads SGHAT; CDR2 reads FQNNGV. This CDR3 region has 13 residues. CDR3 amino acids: CASSLAGSRPQHF. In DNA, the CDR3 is TGTGCCAGCAGCTTAGCAGGGTCAAGGCCCCAGCATTTT.

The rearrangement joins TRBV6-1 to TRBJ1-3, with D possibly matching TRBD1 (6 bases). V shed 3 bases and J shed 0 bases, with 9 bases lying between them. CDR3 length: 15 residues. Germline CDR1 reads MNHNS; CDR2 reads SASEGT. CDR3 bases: TGTGCCAGCAGTGAGAGGGGGAGCTCTGGAAACACCATATATTTT. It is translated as CASSERGSSGNTIYF.

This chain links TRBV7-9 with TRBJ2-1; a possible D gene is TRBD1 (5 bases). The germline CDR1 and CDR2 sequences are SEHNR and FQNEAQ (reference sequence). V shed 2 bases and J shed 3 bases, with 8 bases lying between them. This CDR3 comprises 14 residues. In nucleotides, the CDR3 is TGTGCCAGCAGCTTACGGCAGGGCTACAATGAGCAGTTCTTC. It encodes CASSLRQGYNEQFF.

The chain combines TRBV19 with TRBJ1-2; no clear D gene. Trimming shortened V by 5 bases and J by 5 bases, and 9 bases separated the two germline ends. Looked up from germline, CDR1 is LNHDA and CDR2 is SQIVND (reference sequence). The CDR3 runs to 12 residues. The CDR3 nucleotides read TGTGCCAGTAGTCCTCAGAGGTATGGCTACACCTTC. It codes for CASSPQRYGYTF.

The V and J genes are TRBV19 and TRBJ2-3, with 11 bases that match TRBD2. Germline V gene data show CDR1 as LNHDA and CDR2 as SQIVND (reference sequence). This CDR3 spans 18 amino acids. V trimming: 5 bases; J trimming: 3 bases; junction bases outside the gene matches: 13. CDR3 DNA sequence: TGTGCCAGTAGTCAGCGGACTAGCGGGTATGGAACTACAGATACGCAGTATTTT. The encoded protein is CASSQRTSGYGTTDTQYF.

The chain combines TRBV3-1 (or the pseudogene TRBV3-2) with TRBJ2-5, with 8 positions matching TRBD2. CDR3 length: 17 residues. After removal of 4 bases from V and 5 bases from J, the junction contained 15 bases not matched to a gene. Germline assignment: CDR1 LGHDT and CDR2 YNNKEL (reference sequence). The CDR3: CASSPTSGGARWETQYF. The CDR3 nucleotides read TGTGCCAGCAGCCCAACTTCGGGAGGGGCCCGGTGGGAGACCCAGTACTTC.

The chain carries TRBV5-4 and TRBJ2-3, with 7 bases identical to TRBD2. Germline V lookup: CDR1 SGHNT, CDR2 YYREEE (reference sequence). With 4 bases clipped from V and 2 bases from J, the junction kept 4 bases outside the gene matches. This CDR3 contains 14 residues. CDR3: CASSGGVDTDTQYF. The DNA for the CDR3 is TGTGCCAGCAGCGGGGGGGTGGACACAGATACGCAGTATTTT.

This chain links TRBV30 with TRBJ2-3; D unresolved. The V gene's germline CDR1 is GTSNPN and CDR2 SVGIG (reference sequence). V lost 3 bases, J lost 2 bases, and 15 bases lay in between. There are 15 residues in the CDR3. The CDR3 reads CAWRDTTPSTDTQYF. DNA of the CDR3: TGTGCCTGGAGGGATACTACGCCGTCCACAGATACGCAGTATTTT. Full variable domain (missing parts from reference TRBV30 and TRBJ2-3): SQTIHQWPATLVQPVGSPLSLECTVEGTSNPNLYWYRQAAGRGLQLLFYSVGIGQISSEVPQNLSASRPQDRQFILSSKKLLLSDSGFYLCAWRDTTPSTDTQYFGPGTRLTVL.

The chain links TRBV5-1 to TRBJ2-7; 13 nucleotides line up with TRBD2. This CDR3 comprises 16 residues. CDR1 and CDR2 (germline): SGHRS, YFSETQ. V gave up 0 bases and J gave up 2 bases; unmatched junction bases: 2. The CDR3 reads CASSLATSGRAYEQYF. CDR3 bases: TGCGCCAGCAGCTTGGCCACTAGCGGGAGGGCCTACGAGCAGTACTTC.

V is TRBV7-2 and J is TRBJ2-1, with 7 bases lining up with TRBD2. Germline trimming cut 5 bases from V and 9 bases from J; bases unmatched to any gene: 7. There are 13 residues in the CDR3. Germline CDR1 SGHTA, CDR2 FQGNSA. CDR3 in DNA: TGTGCCAGCAGCCCGGGGACTACTCTTGAGCAGTTCTTC. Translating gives CASSPGTTLEQFF.

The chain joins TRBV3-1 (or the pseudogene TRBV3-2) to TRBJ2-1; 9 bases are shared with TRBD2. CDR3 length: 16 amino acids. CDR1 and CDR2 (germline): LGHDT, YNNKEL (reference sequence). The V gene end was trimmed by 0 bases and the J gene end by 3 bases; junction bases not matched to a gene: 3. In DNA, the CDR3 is TGTGCCAGCAGCCAAGAGAGCGGGAGGCTCTACAATGAGCAGTTCTTC. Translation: CASSQESGRLYNEQFF.